The rows below give T cell receptor beta chains drawn from one sample of a study of blood T cells in healthy people across ages. Each CDR3 protein gets one entry after TCRdb re-called the 5' RACE reads with MiXCR. The data hold 450,000 to 700,000 distinct CDR3 sequences, with about 26% observed a single time. What was sequenced was blood. Receptors originate from a woman between 65 and 79 years old in good health. CDR3s include the opening cysteine and the closing phenylalanine or tryptophan. D genes are given only for firm matches. Some rows have no size entry. The others give once, few or many, or a class for an expanded clone.

d_call	v_call	clone_size	j_call	cdr3_nt	cdr3_aa
NA	TRBV6-5	NA	TRBJ2-7	TGTGCCAGCACCACGGACAGATTCTACGAGCAGTACTTC	CASTTDRFYEQYF
TRBD2	TRBV9	few	TRBJ2-4	TGTGCCAGCAGCGTGAGCGGGAGTGGAACCAAAAACATTCAGTACTTC	CASSVSGSGTKNIQYF
NA	TRBV7-2	NA	TRBJ2-2	TGTGCCAGCAGCTTACGGCAGGGTCACACCGGGGAGCTGTTTTTT	CASSLRQGHTGELFF
NA	TRBV6-2/TRBV6-3	NA	TRBJ2-4	TGTGCCAGCAGTTACCCGACCGGGACCAAAAACATTCAGTACTTC	CASSYPTGTKNIQYF
NA	TRBV4-3	few	TRBJ1-1	TGCGCCAGCAGCCAAGCCCCGCACCAGAACACTGAAGCTTTCTTT	CASSQAPHQNTEAFF
TRBD2	TRBV12-3/TRBV12-4	NA	TRBJ2-7	TGTGCCAGCAGCCCTAGCGGGGGGCTCTACGAGCAGTACTTC	CASSPSGGLYEQYF
NA	TRBV15	few	TRBJ2-7	TGTGCCACCAGCAGAGATTACTTCTACGAGCAGTACTTC	CATSRDYFYEQYF
NA	TRBV7-9	few	TRBJ1-4	TGTGCCAGCAGCTTTCCGGGACTGCCCATATCAAGATCTAATGAAAAACTGTTTTTT	CASSFPGLPISRSNEKLFF
TRBD1	TRBV15	NA	TRBJ1-5	TGTGCCACCAGCCCTCAGGAGGGGGCACCTTATAGCAATCAGCCCCAGCATTTT	CATSPQEGAPYSNQPQHF
NA	TRBV7-2	NA	TRBJ1-2	TGTGCCAGCAGCTTCGACCGTGGGGGCGCGGGCTACACCTTC	CASSFDRGGAGYTF
NA	TRBV5-1	NA	TRBJ2-1	TGCGCCAGCAGCCCCAATTGGAATGAGCAGTTCTTC	CASSPNWNEQFF
TRBD1	TRBV4-3	NA	TRBJ2-1	TGCGCCAGCAGCCAAGGGGGACAGGGGAGGAATGAGCAGTTCTTC	CASSQGGQGRNEQFF
NA	TRBV5-1	few	TRBJ2-5	TGCGCCAGCAGCTTGTCCAGGGCGGAAGAGACCCAGTACTTC	CASSLSRAEETQYF
TRBD1	TRBV4-3	few	TRBJ1-2	TGCGCCAGCAGCCGACCGGACAGGGTTGGTGGCTACACCTTC	CASSRPDRVGGYTF
TRBD1	TRBV5-1	few	TRBJ1-1	TGCGCCAGCAGCTTGTTAGGGGACAGGGGGAACACTGAAGCTTTCTTT	CASSLLGDRGNTEAFF
NA	TRBV12-3/TRBV12-4	many	TRBJ1-2	TGTGCCAGCAGTTTAGGGACGGGCGGCTACACCTTC	CASSLGTGGYTF
TRBD1	TRBV7-2	NA	TRBJ2-7	TGTGCCAGCAGCTTTCCGACAGGGACCTACTACGAGCAGTACTTC	CASSFPTGTYYEQYF
NA	TRBV20-1	few	TRBJ2-7	TGCAGTGCTAGCCGGGACTTCGCCTACGAGCAGTACTTC	CSASRDFAYEQYF
NA	TRBV7-2	NA	TRBJ2-1	TGTGCCAGCAGCTTAGATCTGGGGGGATACAATGAGCAGTTCTTC	CASSLDLGGYNEQFF
TRBD1	TRBV6-5	few	TRBJ2-1	TGTGCCAGCAGTTGGACAGGGGGAGGGTCCTACAATGAGCAGTTCTTC	CASSWTGGGSYNEQFF
NA	TRBV12-5	few	TRBJ2-3	TGTGCTAGTGGTCCTCTCGAGGGGTCAGATACGCAGTATTTT	CASGPLEGSDTQYF
NA	TRBV7-2	NA	TRBJ2-5	TGTGCCAGCAGCTTCCTGACGCGCAAAGAGACCCAGTACTTC	CASSFLTRKETQYF
NA	TRBV7-9	NA	TRBJ1-1	TGTGCCAGCAGCTTAGAGTTTCCTTTCTTT	CASSLEFPFF
NA	TRBV4-2	few	TRBJ1-1	TGTGCCAGCAGCCAAGATGAACCGAACACTGAAGCTTTCTTT	CASSQDEPNTEAFF
NA	TRBV6-5	NA	TRBJ2-1	TGTGCCAGCAGTTTTGGTCGAGGACAGTTCTTC	CASSFGRGQFF
NA	TRBV5-1	NA	TRBJ2-1	TGCGCCAGCAGCTTGGCCGCAGGTTCCTACGATGAGCAGTTCTTC	CASSLAAGSYDEQFF
NA	TRBV10-3	few	TRBJ2-6	TGTGCCATCAGTGAGTCGTTTTCAGGGGCTGGGGCCAACGTCCTGACTTTC	CAISESFSGAGANVLTF
NA	TRBV7-2	NA	TRBJ2-7	TGTGCCAGCAGCCCCCCCCGGACAGCTTCCCACGAGCAGTACTTC	CASSPPRTASHEQYF
TRBD1	TRBV12-3/TRBV12-4	NA	TRBJ2-1	TGTGCCAACTCCCGGACAGGGGCCAATGAGCAGTTCTTC	CANSRTGANEQFF
NA	TRBV28	many	TRBJ2-4	TGTGCCAGCAGCGTCCGCGGGACACAAAAAAACATTCAGTACTTC	CASSVRGTQKNIQYF
NA	TRBV4-1	NA	TRBJ1-3	TGCGCCAGCAGCCAAGAAAGGGAGAACCGCCGCTCTGGAAACACCATATATTTT	CASSQERENRRSGNTIYF
NA	TRBV5-1	NA	TRBJ2-2	TGCGCCAGCAGCTTCCCGGACGGGGAGCTGTTTTTT	CASSFPDGELFF
TRBD2	TRBV7-6	few	TRBJ2-7	TGTGCCAGCAGCCCGGGACTAGCTGGCGGGGAGCAGTACTTC	CASSPGLAGGEQYF
TRBD2	TRBV19	NA	TRBJ2-4	TGTGCCAGTAGTATAACTAGCGGGGGGGCCCGTTGGGACTTC	CASSITSGGARWDF
TRBD2	TRBV20-1	once	TRBJ2-5	TGCAGTGCTCCGGGACTAGCGGGGGAGACCCAGTACTTC	CSAPGLAGETQYF
NA	TRBV11-1	few	TRBJ2-5	TGTGCCAGCACCGCCAGGGTAGGAGAGACCCAGTACTTC	CASTARVGETQYF
NA	TRBV29-1	few	TRBJ2-5	TGCAGCGTTCGGGGAAATCAAGAGACCCAGTACTTC	CSVRGNQETQYF
TRBD1	TRBV6-1	once	TRBJ2-1	TGTGCCAGCAGAGCCACTGGGACAGGGGATAATGAGCAGTTCTTC	CASRATGTGDNEQFF
TRBD2	TRBV7-2	NA	TRBJ2-3	TGTGCCAGCAGCCGGACTAGCTGGGATACGCAGTATTTT	CASSRTSWDTQYF
TRBD1	TRBV20-1	NA	TRBJ1-1	TGCAGTGCTGGACAGGGGGTTGACACTGAAGCTTTCTTT	CSAGQGVDTEAFF
TRBD2	TRBV5-1	NA	TRBJ2-5	TGCGCCAGCAGCTATAGCGGGGGTTCCGAGGAGACCCAGTACTTC	CASSYSGGSEETQYF
NA	TRBV4-1	NA	TRBJ2-1	TGCGCCAGCAGCCAAGTTAGCCGGAATGAGCAGTTCTTC	CASSQVSRNEQFF
NA	TRBV7-2	NA	TRBJ2-7	TGTGCCAGCAGCGGTAGACGGGGGGCCGGCTCCTACGAGCAGTACTTC	CASSGRRGAGSYEQYF
TRBD2	TRBV20-1	few	TRBJ2-1	TGCAGTGCTAGGAGTACTAGCGGGGGAAATGAGCAGTTCTTC	CSARSTSGGNEQFF
NA	TRBV20-1	NA	TRBJ1-2	TGCAGTGCCCTTCTACAGGTCTCCTATGGCTACACCTTC	CSALLQVSYGYTF
TRBD2	TRBV5-6	NA	TRBJ2-7	TGTGCCAGCAGCCCCAAGCGGGGGGCCCCCTACGAGCAGTACTTC	CASSPKRGAPYEQYF
NA	TRBV24-1	NA	TRBJ2-3	TGTGCCACCGTGGGGATATCAGATACGCAGTATTTT	CATVGISDTQYF
NA	TRBV20-1	NA	TRBJ2-5	TGCAGTGCTCCTAACTTACTCGGTTCAAGGGAGACCCAGTACTTC	CSAPNLLGSRETQYF
NA	TRBV27	NA	TRBJ2-5	TGTGCCAGCAAACGATCGGGTGTCGAGACCCAGTACTTC	CASKRSGVETQYF
TRBD1	TRBV29-1	few	TRBJ2-1	TGCAGCGTTGACGGACAGGGTGGATCCTACAATGAGCAGTTCTTC	CSVDGQGGSYNEQFF
NA	TRBV12-3/TRBV12-4	NA	TRBJ2-7	TGTGCCAGCAGCTTGGGGGGGGCGGGGCTCTCCTACGAGCAGTACTTC	CASSLGGAGLSYEQYF
NA	TRBV7-2	many	TRBJ2-2	TGTGCCAGCAGGTTAAATAGGGGGAACACCGGGGAGCTGTTTTTT	CASRLNRGNTGELFF
NA	TRBV7-6	few	TRBJ2-5	TGTGCCAGCAGCTTACTCAGGGGGGATCAAGAGACCCAGTACTTC	CASSLLRGDQETQYF
TRBD2	TRBV11-2	few	TRBJ2-1	TGTGCCAGCAGCCCCGCGGGGCAGCGGGGAGCCTACAATGAGCAGTTCTTC	CASSPAGQRGAYNEQFF
TRBD1	TRBV20-1	NA	TRBJ1-1	TGCAGTGCTCGTGGCCCCGGACAGGCGTCGGGGGTAGATTTCTTT	CSARGPGQASGVDFF